These T cell receptor beta chains were read from a single sample in a study of tissue T cells after allogeneic stem cell transplantation. TCRdb's table, derived via immunoSEQ multiplex PCR, lists solely in-frame clones and lacks some. This table holds about 43,000 clones, roughly 89% found once. The sequences come from blood, collected before transplantation. The receptors stem from a woman aged 35-70 years who later had graft-versus-host disease after an allogeneic stem cell transplant. Each CDR3 is given with its conserved first and last residue. A D gene is named only where the DNA matches it firmly. Expanded clones are given a class, and other clones once, few, many or no size at all.

J: TRBJ1-1
size: -
D: -
V: TRBV5-1
DNA: TGCGCCAGCAGCTCACGGTGGAACACTGAAGCTTTCTTT
CDR3: CASSSRWNTEAFF

J: TRBJ2-1
size: -
D: TRBD1
V: TRBV6-6
DNA: TGTGCCAGCAGCCCGGGACAGGGGGCGAACAATGAGCAGTTCTTC
CDR3: CASSPGQGANNEQFF

J: TRBJ1-3
size: once
D: TRBD1
V: TRBV5-6
DNA: TGTGCCAGCAGCTTGGGGACAGGGGGTCTACGACCCGGAAACACCATATATTTT
CDR3: CASSLGTGGLRPGNTIYF

J: TRBJ2-6
size: -
D: -
V: TRBV5-4
DNA: TGTGCCAGCAGCTTTATGAGCATTAACTCTGGGGCCAACGTCCTGACTTTC
CDR3: CASSFMSINSGANVLTF

J: TRBJ1-1
size: -
D: -
V: TRBV7-2
DNA: TGTGCCAGCAGCTTAGGATGGGGCCAGGGGAATTTTGAAGCTTTCTTT
CDR3: CASSLGWGQGNFEAFF

J: TRBJ2-2
size: -
D: -
V: TRBV19
DNA: TGTGCCAGTAGTATGGTGGGTTACACCGGGGAGCTGTTTTTT
CDR3: CASSMVGYTGELFF

J: TRBJ2-2
size: -
D: -
V: TRBV18
DNA: TGTGCCAGCTCAGCGGACAGAATCTACACCGGGGAGCTGTTTTTT
CDR3: CASSADRIYTGELFF

J: TRBJ1-1
size: few
D: -
V: TRBV5-6
DNA: TGTGCCAGCAGCAGAACCACTGAAGCTTTCTTT
CDR3: CASSRTTEAFF

J: TRBJ2-5
size: once
D: TRBD2
V: TRBV25-1
DNA: TGTGCCAGCAGTGAACCGGGACTAGCGTCGCAGACCCAGTACTTC
CDR3: CASSEPGLASQTQYF

J: TRBJ2-7
size: -
D: TRBD2
V: TRBV7-2
DNA: TGTGCCAGCAGCTTCAAGCGGGAAAGTCTCGAGCAGTACTTC
CDR3: CASSFKRESLEQYF

J: TRBJ2-1
size: -
D: TRBD1
V: TRBV7-2
DNA: TGTGCCAGCAGCGCAGACAGGGACAATGAGCAGTTCTTC
CDR3: CASSADRDNEQFF

J: TRBJ2-2
size: -
D: -
V: TRBV4-3
DNA: TGCGCCAGCAGCCCGGGACCGATAAACACCGGGGAGCTGTTTTTT
CDR3: CASSPGPINTGELFF

J: TRBJ1-5
size: -
D: -
V: TRBV2
DNA: TGTGCCAGCAGCGCTCGAAATAGCAATCAGCCCCAGCATTTT
CDR3: CASSARNSNQPQHF

J: TRBJ2-7
size: -
D: TRBD2
V: TRBV11-2
DNA: TGTGCCAGCAGCCCCGGACTAGCGGGAAAGGTAGGCGAGCAGTACTTC
CDR3: CASSPGLAGKVGEQYF

J: TRBJ1-1
size: -
D: -
V: TRBV19
DNA: TGTGCCAGTAGTATCGGCGTGTGGGGGCGAGGTAATACTGAAGCTTTCTTT
CDR3: CASSIGVWGRGNTEAFF

J: TRBJ1-1
size: -
D: -
V: TRBV7-2
DNA: TGTGCCAGCAGCACCTTCCCCAGGGGCCCAAGCACTGAAGCTTTCTTT
CDR3: CASSTFPRGPSTEAFF

J: TRBJ1-2
size: few
D: -
V: TRBV25-1
DNA: TGTGCCAGCAGTAAAACAGTGGGGGGCTACACCTTC
CDR3: CASSKTVGGYTF

J: TRBJ1-2
size: -
D: -
V: TRBV27
DNA: TGTGCCAGCAGTCCCCAGGTCGCGGGGGGTTTCTATGGCTACACCTTC
CDR3: CASSPQVAGGFYGYTF

J: TRBJ1-4
size: -
D: -
V: TRBV18
DNA: TGTGCCAGCTCACCAAAGGGGAGTAATGAAAAACTGTTTTTT
CDR3: CASSPKGSNEKLFF

J: TRBJ2-7
size: -
D: -
V: TRBV28
DNA: TGTGCCATAGGCGGGCAAACCTACGAGCAGTACTTC
CDR3: CAIGGQTYEQYF